The sequence of this T cell receptor beta chain was determined in a study of T cells in Graves' hyperthyroidism and ophthalmopathy. TCR beta CDR3 sequences were amplified from RNA transcripts. The HTBI primer set served for first-round RT-PCR of the TCR CDR3. TCRdb redid the calling of the multiplex PCR reads with MiXCR, one entry per CDR3 protein. The profile covers some 440,000 distinct CDR3 sequences, with roughly 14% appearing a single time and around an eighth taken by the ten largest. This sequence was found in a woman aged 18-30 years with Graves' hyperthyroidism. Sequencing used blood.

CDR3 DNA: TGTGCCAGCAGCTTATATCTCTCTGGGGCCAACGTCCTGACTTTC. Translating it yields CASSLYLSGANVLTF. The J gene is TRBJ2-6, the V gene TRBV7-9; no reliable D call. V lost 2 bases and J 0 bases, leaving 5 bases between the germline ends. This CDR3 is 15 amino acids long. CDR1 SEHNR and CDR2 FQNEAQ come from the germline V gene (reference sequence).